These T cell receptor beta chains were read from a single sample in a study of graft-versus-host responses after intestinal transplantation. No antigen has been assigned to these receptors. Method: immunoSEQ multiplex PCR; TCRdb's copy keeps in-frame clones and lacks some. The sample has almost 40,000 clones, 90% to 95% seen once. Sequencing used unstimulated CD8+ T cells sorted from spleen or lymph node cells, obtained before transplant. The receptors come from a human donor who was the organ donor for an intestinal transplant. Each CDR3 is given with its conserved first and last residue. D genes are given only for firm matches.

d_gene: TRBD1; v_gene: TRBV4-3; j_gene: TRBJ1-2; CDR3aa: CASSPSRDRAYGYTF
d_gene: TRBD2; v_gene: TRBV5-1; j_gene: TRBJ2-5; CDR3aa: CASSLASGGRETQYF
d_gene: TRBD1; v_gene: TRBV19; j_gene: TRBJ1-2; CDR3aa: CASRAGGLNQNYGYTF
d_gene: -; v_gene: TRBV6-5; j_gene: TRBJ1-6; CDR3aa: CASSGGTEGNSPLHF
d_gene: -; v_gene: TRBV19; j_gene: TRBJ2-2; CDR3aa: CASSMEAGELFF
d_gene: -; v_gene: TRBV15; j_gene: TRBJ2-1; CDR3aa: CATVPRQGGYNEQFF
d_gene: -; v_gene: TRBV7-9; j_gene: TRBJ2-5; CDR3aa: CASSSETQGIPETQYF
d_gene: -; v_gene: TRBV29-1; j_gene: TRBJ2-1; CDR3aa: CSVPPTGPYNEQFF
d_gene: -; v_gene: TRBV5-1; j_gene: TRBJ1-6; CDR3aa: CASSSESYNSPLHF
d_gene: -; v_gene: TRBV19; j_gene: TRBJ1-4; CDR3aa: CASSLKSTNEKLFF
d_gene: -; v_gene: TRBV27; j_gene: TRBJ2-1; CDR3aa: CASSPTDSYNEQFF
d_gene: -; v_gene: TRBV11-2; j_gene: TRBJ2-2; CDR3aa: CASSLGQNTGELFF
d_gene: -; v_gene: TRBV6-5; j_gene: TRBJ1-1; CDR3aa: CASSYGREEDTEAFF
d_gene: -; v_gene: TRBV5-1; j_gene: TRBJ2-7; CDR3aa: CASSFPGDESYEQYF
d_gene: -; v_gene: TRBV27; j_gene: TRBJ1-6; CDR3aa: CASSSLQGETYNSPLHF
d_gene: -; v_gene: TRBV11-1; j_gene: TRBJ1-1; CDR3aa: CASSMGVNTEAFF
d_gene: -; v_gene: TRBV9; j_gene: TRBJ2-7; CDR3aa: CASSVKGSYEQYF
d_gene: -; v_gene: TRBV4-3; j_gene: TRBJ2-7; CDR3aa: CASSQTLSLYYEQYF
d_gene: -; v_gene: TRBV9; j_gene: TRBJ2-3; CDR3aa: CASSSAGGQLFTDTQYF
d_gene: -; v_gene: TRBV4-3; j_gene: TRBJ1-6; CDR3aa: CASSQAGRPDYNSPLHF
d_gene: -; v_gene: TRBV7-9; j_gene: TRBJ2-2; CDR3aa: CASSRQIITGELFF
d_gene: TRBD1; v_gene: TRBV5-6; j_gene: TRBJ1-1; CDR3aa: CASSVAGGLNTEAFF
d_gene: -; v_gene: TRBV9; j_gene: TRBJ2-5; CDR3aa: CASSENFQETQYF
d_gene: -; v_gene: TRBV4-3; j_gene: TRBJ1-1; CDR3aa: CASSQEMAGVMNTEAFF
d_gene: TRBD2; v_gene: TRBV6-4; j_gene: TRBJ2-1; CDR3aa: CASSEGPSGGNEQFF
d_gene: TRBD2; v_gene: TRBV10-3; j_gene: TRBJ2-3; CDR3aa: CAISASGGTSTDTQYF
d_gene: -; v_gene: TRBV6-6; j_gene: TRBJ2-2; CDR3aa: CAANFNRAGGTGELFF
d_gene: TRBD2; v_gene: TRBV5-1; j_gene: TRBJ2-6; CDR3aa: CASSTGLAARSPTVSGANVLTF
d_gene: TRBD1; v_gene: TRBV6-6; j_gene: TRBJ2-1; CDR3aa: CASSYSGQGAREQFF
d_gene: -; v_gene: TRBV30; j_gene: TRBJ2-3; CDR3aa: CAWSFGTGQGTDTQYF
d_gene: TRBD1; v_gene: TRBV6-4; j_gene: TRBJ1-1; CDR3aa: CASSARGVTEAFF
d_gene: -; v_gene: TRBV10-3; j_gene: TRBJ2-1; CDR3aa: CAISQNPGGRRDNEQFF
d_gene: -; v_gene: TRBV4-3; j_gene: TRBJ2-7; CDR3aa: CASSQDTWYEQYF
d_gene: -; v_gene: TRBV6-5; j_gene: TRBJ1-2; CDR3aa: CASSYGRAYGYTF
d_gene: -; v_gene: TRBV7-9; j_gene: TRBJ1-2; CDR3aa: CASSARTDRGYTF
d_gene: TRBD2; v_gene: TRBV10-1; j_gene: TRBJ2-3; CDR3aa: CASSDPSGSHTDTQYF
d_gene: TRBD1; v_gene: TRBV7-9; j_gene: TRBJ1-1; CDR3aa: CASRGVSGTGVEGAFF
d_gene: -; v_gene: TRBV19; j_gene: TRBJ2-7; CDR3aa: CASDCLSAGEQYF
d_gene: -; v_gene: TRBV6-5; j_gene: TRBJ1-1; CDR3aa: CASSGMIGEGSEAFF
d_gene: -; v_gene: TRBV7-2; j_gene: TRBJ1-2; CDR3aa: CASTNSYGYTF
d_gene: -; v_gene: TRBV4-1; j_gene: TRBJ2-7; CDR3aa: CASSQFPGVEYEQYF
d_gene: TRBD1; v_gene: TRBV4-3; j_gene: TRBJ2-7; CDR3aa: CASSHWTGGDYEQYF
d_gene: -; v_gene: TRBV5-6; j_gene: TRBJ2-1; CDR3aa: CASSLGEEQFF